This TCR beta chain was recovered during a study of OX40 agonist ivuxolimab in advanced cancers. Sequenced by immunoSEQ multiplex PCR; TCRdb stores in-frame clones only, minus some. The sample consists of about 71,000 clones, around 94% of them appearing once. The V end lost 2 bases, the J end lost 4 bases, and 8 bases lay between the germline ends. The CDR3 spans 13 residues. Germline values: CDR1 MNHEY, CDR2 SVGAGI. The chain is built from TRBV6-5 and TRBJ1-1; D remains ambiguous. Sequencing used CD4+ or CD8+ T cells sorted from blood, obtained in a trial of the OX40 agonist ivuxolimab. The sequence was obtained from an adult with an advanced solid tumor such as melanoma, head and neck, liver or kidney cancer. The DNA of the CDR3 is TGTGCCAGCAGTTACGGGGTGGCCACTGAAGCTTTCTTT. Amino acids: CASSYGVATEAFF.